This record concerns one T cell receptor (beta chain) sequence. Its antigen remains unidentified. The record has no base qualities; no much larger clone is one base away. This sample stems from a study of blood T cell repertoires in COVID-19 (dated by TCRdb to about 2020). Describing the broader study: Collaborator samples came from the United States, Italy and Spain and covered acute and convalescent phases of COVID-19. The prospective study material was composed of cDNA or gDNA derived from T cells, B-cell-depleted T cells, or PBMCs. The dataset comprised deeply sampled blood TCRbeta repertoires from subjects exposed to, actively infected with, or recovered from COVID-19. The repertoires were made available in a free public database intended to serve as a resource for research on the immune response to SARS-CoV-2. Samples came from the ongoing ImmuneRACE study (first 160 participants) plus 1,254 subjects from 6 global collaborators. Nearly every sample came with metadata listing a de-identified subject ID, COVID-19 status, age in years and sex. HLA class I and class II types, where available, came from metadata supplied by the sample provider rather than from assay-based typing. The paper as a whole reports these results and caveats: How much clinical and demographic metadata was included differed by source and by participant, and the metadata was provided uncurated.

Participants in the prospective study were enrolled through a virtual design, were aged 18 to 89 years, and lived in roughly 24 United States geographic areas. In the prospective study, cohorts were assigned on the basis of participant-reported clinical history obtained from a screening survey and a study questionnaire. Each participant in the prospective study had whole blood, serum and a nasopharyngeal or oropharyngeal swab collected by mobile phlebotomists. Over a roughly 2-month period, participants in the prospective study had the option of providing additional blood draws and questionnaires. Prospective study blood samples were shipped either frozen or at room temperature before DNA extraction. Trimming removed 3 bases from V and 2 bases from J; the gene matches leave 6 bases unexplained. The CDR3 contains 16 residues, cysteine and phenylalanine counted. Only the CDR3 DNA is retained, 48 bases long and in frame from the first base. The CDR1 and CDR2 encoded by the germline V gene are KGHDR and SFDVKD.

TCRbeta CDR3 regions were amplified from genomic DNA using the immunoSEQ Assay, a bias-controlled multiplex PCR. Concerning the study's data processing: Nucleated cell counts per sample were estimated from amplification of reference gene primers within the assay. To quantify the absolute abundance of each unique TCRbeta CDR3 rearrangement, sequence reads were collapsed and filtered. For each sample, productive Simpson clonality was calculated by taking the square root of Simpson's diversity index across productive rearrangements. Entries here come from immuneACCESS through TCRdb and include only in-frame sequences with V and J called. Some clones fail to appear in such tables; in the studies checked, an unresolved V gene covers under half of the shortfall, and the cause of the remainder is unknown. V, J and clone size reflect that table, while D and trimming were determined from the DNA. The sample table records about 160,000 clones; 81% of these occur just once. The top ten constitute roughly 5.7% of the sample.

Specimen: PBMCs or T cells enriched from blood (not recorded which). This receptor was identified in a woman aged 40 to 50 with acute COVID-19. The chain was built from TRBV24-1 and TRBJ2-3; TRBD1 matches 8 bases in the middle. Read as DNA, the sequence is TGTGCCACCAGTGATGCCGGGACAGGTCCCACAGATACGCAGTATTTT. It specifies CATSDAGTGPTDTQYF.